Reported below is one TCR beta chain. This sample is part of a study of T cell clones after liver transplantation. Study-wide context: TCRbeta sequencing after a pre-transplant mixed lymphocyte reaction identified graft-donor-reactive clones, later tracked in post-transplant blood.

The length of the CDR3 is 11 residues. Deletions cut 6 bases from V and 4 bases from J, with 7 bases between. CDR1 SGHRS and CDR2 YFSETQ come from the germline V gene. This table comes from immunoSEQ multiplex PCR, and its TCRdb copy is limited to in-frame clones, with some not included. Of approximately 25,000 clones detected, roughly 69% appear once; the ten largest clones hold roughly 2.8%. The TCR was taken from a human donor who received a liver transplant. V usage is TRBV5-1 and J usage is TRBJ1-1; D is ambiguous. Sequencing was performed on CD4+ T cells from blood, taken before liver transplant. The CDR3: CASMGGTEAFF. The CDR3 DNA sequence: TGCGCCAGCATGGGCGGCACTGAAGCTTTCTTT.